Sequencing of this T cell receptor (beta chain) was carried out in a study of lymphopenia after photon versus proton radiotherapy (dated by TCRdb to between 2018 and 2021). About the full investigation: Photon and proton radiation therapy were compared by the study for their immunological effects in patients with gastrointestinal tumors who developed high-grade lymphopenia. The 15 to 25 patients in the cohort had gastrointestinal tumors, were treated with either photon or proton therapy, and subsequently developed lymphopenia. The goal of the study was to describe how the two radiation modalities differ in their effects on the immune system.

V is pared back by 1 base and J by 8 bases, with 14 bases lying between the germline termini. Spanning cysteine to phenylalanine, the CDR3 consists of 14 amino acids. The DNA shown is the 42-base CDR3, in frame from base 1. From the germline V gene, CDR1 is SGHAT and CDR2 is FQNNGV. On this clone itself: Its antigen is unknown. No much larger clone is present one base from it, and per-base qualities are unavailable.

Library preparation employed the immunoSEQ multiplex PCR assay. Deep sequencing of rearranged TCR beta loci, alongside multiparametric flow cytometry, was used to profile T cell repertoires. The table was pulled from immuneACCESS by TCRdb, which kept in-frame rearrangements only. Such tables lose some clones; where checked, under half of the loss comes from unresolved V genes, and the rest has no known cause. The table for this sample lists around 25,000 clones; 85% of them were counted only once. Together, the top ten hold approximately 19% of the sample. What the authors observed across the whole study: The authors looked at the survival association only in patients who died, and they framed better survival with proton therapy as a possibility rather than a demonstrated result. Across the cohort, among patients who died, a greater drop in TCR diversity after the nadir was inversely correlated with overall survival time. After the lymphocyte count nadir, oligoclonal expansion, especially of CD8+ Temra cells, was observed in photon-treated repertoires, and the drop in diversity was driven by this expansion. Relative stability during treatment was observed in proton-treated patients, whereas loss of naive T cells and TCR diversity and gain of effector/memory populations were observed in photon-treated patients.

The chain is made from TRBV11-2 and TRBJ1-2, and the D gene may be TRBD1, 6 bases matching. The TCR originated in a man in his sixties with pancreatic cancer. Sample: peripheral blood, taken from a patient treated with photon-based radiotherapy. The nucleotide sequence is given as TGTGCCAGCAGCTTAGTCTTTTGGGACAACGGCTACACCTTC. This codes for CASSLVFWDNGYTF.